This T cell receptor beta chain was identified in a study of T-cell reconstitution after alpha-beta-depleted transplantation in children. Study-wide findings and caveats: One year after transplant, T-cell counts and diversity came mostly from newly produced T cells. In patients about two months after transplant, alpha-beta T cells reportedly arose from several hundred expanded graft clones.

Remarks on this clonotype: Antigen specificity is unknown. A much larger clone differs by one base, so this may be a read error.

The TCRbeta library incorporated unique molecular identifiers. MiXCR, applied by TCRdb to the PCR reads, yields one record per CDR3 protein. The sample carries approximately 630,000 distinct CDR3 sequences, around 13% recorded once. The TCR originated in a girl aged 2 to 10 with congenital amegakaryocytic thrombocytopenia, due to receive a stem cell transplant. The sample here was PBMCs, taken before TCRalphabeta/CD19-depleted stem cell transplant.

This chain's CDR3 is CSAPRCGEDTGELFF. DNA for the CDR3: TGCAGTGCTCCCCGGTGCGGGGAAGACACCGGGGAGCTGTTTTTT. The chain recombines TRBV20-1 with TRBJ2-2, with D possibly being TRBD2 (6 bases). The germline V and J ends were trimmed by 5 bases and 3 bases, with 16 bases remaining between them. Looked up from germline, CDR1 is DFQATT and CDR2 is SNEGSKA (reference sequence). CDR3 length: 15 amino acids.